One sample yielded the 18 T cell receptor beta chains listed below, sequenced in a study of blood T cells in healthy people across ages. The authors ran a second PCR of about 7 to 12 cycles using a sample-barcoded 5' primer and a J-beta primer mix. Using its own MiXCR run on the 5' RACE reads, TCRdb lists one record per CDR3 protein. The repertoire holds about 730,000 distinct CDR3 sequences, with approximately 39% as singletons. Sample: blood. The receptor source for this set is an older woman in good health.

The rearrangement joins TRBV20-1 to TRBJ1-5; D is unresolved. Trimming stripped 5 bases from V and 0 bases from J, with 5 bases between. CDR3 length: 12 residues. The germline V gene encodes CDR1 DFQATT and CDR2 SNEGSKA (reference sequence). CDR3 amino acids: CSAFSSNQPQHF. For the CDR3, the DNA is TGCAGTGCTTTTAGTAGCAATCAGCCCCAGCATTTT.

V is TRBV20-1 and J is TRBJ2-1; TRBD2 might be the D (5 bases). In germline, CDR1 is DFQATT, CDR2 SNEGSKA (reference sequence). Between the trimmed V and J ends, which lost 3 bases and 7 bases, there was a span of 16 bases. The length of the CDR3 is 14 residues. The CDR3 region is CSARVPSGLNEQFF. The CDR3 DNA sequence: TGCAGTGCTAGGGTCCCAAGCGGCCTTAATGAGCAGTTCTTC.

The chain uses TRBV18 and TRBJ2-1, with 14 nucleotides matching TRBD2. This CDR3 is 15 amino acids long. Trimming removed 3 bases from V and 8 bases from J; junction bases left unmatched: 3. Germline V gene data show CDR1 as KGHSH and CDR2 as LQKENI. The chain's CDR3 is CASSPPGLAGDEQFF. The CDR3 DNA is TGTGCCAGCTCACCCCCGGGACTAGCGGGAGATGAGCAGTTCTTC.

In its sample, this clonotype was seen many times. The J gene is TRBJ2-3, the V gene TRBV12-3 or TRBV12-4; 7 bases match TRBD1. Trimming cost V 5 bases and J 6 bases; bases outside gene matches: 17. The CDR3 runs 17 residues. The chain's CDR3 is CASSASGGSPELDTQYF. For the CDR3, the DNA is TGTGCCAGCAGTGCCTCAGGGGGATCTCCCGAACTGGATACGCAGTATTTT.

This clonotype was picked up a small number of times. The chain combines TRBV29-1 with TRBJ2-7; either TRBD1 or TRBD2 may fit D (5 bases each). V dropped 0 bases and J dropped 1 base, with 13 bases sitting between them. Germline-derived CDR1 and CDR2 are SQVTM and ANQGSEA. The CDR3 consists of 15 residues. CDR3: CSVEEKGPGSYEQYF. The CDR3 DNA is TGCAGCGTTGAAGAAAAGGGACCTGGATCCTACGAGCAGTACTTC.

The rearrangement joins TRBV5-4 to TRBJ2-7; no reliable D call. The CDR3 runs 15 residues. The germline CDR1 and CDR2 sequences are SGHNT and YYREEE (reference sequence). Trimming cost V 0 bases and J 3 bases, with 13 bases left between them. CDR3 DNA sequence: TGTGCCAGCAGCTTGGAGCTAAACTCCTACTACGAGCAGTACTTC. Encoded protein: CASSLELNSYYEQYF.

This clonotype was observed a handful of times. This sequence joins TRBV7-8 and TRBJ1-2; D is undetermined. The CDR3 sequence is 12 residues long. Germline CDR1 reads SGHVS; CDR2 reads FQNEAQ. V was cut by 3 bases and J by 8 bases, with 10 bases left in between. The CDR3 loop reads CASSFSVQGYTF. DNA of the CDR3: TGTGCCAGCAGCTTCTCAGTACAGGGCTACACCTTC.

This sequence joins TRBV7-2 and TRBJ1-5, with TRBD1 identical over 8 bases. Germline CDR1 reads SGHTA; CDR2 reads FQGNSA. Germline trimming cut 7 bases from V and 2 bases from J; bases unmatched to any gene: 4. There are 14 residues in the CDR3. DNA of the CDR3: TGTGCCAGCAACCCGACAGGGGGCAATCAGCCCCAGCATTTT. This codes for CASNPTGGNQPQHF.

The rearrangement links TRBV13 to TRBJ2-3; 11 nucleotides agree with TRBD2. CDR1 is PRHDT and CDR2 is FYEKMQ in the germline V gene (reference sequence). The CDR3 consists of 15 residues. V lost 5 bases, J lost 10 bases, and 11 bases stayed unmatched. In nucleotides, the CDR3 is TGTGCCAGCAGCCCCGCGCTAGCGGGAGGTGATCCGCAGTATTTT. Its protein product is CASSPALAGGDPQYF.

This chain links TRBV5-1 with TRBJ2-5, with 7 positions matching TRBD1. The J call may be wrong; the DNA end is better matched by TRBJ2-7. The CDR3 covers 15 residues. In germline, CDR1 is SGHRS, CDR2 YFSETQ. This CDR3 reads CASSLETGVLNEQYF. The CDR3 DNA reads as TGCGCCAGCAGCTTGGAAACAGGGGTTCTTAACGAGCAGTACTTC.

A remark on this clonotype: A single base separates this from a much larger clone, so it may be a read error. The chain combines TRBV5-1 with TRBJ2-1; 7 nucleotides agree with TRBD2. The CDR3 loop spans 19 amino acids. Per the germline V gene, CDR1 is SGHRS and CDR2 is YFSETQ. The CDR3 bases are TGCGCCAGCAGCGCCGAGCGGGGAACCTATCCTGGGGGAAACAATGAGCGGTTCTTC. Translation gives CASSAERGTYPGGNNERFF. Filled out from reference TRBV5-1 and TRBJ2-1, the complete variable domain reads KAGVTQTPRYLIKTRGQQVTLSCSPISGHRSVSWYQQTPGQGLQFLFEYFSETQRNKGNFPGRFSGRQFSNSRSEMNVSTLELGDSALYLCASSAERGTYPGGNNERFFGPGTRLTVL.

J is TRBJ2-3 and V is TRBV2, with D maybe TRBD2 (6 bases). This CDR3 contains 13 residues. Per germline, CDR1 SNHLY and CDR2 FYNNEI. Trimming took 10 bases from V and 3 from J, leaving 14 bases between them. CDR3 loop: CATLGLSTDTQYF. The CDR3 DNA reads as TGTGCCACCCTGGGACTCTCGACAGATACGCAGTATTTT.

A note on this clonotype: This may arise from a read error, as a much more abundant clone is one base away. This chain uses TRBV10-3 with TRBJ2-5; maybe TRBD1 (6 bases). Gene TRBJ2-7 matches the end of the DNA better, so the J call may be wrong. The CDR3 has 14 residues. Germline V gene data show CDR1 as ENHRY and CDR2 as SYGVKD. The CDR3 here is CTISVRQAPYEQYF. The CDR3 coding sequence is TGTACCATCAGTGTGCGACAGGCGCCCTACGAGCAGTACTTC.

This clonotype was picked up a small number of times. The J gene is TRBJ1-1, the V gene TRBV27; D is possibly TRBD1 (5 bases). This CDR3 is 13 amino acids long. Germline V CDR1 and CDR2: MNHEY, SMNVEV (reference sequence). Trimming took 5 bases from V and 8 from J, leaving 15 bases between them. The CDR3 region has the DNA TGTGCCAGCAGTCCCGGCGGGGCGATGGAAGCTTTCTTT. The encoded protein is CASSPGGAMEAFF.

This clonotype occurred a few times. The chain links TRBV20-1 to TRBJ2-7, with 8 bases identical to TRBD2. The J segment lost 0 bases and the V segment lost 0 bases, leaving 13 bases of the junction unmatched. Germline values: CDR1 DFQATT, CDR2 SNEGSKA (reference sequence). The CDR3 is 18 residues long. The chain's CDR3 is CSARDENALAAGSYEQYF. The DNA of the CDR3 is TGCAGTGCTAGAGATGAAAATGCACTAGCGGCTGGCTCCTACGAGCAGTACTTC.

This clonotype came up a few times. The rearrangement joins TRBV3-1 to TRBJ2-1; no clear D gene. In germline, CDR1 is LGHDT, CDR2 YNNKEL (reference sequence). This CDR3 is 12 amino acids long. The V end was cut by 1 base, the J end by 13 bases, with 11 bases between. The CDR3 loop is CASSQAESYQFF. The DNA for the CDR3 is TGTGCCAGCAGCCAAGCGGAATCGTACCAGTTCTTC.

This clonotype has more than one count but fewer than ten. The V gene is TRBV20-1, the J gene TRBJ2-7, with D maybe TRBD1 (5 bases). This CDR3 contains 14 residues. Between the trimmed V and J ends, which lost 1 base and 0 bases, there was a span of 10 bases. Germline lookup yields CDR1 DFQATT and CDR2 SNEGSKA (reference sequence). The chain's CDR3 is CSARGGQSSYEQYF. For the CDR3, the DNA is TGCAGTGCTAGAGGGGGCCAGAGCTCCTACGAGCAGTACTTC.

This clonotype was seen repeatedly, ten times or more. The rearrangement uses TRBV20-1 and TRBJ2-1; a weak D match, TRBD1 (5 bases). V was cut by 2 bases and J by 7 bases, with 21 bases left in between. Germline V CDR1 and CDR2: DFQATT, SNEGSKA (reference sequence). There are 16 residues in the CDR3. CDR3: CSARTRALGANNEQFF. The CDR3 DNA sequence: TGCAGTGCTAGAACCCGGGCTTTAGGGGCCAATAATGAGCAGTTCTTC.